This T cell receptor beta chain was sequenced for a study of cytomegalovirus exposure and HLA in healthy donors. Study overall: Early release data held 75 million to 100 million unique TCRs from HLA-typed donors.

With 60 Vbeta and 13 Jbeta primers, the PCR was carried out. TCRdb's table, derived via immunoSEQ multiplex PCR, lists solely in-frame clones and lacks some. Counted here are more than 50,000 clones, roughly 77% occurring once; the ten biggest clones make up around a quarter. The study, taken as a whole, reports: It was reported that the classifier diagnosed cytomegalovirus status with high specificity and sensitivity in both the original and validation cohorts. Most subjects had HLA-A and HLA-B alleles reportedly predicted accurately by TCR beta sequences.

The CDR3 loop spans 12 amino acids. V lost 7 bases, J lost 3 bases, and 4 bases lay in between. CDR1 MDHEN and CDR2 SYDVKM come from the germline V gene. For this clone: What it binds is unknown.

Material: PBMCs. This TCR derives from a woman in her 40s in good health and CMV-seropositive. The rearrangement links TRBV28 to TRBJ2-6, with D unclear. DNA of the CDR3: TGTGCCAGCATGAGTGGGGCCAACGTCCTGACTTTC. It encodes CASMSGANVLTF.